What follows is one TCR beta chain and its context. This record comes from a study of CD8 T cells in Susac syndrome. After extraction with the RNeasy kit, about 0.5 to 1 ug of the RNA was reverse transcribed using random hexamers. TCRdb re-analysed the immunoSEQ multiplex PCR reads in MiXCR, keeping a single row per CDR3 protein. The sample comprises hundreds of thousands of distinct CDR3 sequences, about 93% of which are singletons, and 0.065% to 0.08% rests with the top ten. V was trimmed by 3 bases and J by 0 bases, leaving 14 bases between them. Germline V lookup: CDR1 DFQATT, CDR2 SNEGSKA (reference sequence). The CDR3 length is 15 residues.

This chain joins TRBV20-1 and TRBJ2-5; D is perhaps TRBD2 (6 bases). The clonotype originates from a human donor with multiple sclerosis. Specimen: CD4+ T cells from PBMCs. CDR3 coding DNA: TGCAGTGCTAGCGACGAGGGAGGAAACCAAGAGACCCAGTACTTC. It codes for CSASDEGGNQETQYF.